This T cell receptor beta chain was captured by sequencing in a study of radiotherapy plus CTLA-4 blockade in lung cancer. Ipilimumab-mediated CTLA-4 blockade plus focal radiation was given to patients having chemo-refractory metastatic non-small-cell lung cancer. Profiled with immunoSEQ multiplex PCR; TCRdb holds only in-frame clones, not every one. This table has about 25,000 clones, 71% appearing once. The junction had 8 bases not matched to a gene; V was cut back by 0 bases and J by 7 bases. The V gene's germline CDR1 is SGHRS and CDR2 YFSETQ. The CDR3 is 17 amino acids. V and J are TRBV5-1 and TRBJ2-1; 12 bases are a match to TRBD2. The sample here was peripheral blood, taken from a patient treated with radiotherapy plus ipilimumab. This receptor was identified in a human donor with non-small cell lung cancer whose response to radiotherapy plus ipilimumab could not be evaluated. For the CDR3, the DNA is TGCGCCAGCAGCTTGGCCGGAACTAGCGGGAGGACGAATGAGCAGTTCTTC. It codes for CASSLAGTSGRTNEQFF.